The TCR beta chain under discussion was sequenced for a study of OX40 agonist ivuxolimab in advanced cancers. Profiled with immunoSEQ multiplex PCR; TCRdb holds only in-frame clones, not every one. The repertoire holds tens of thousands of clones, with more than 90% as singletons. The CDR3 consists of 13 residues. V lost 3 bases, J lost 7 bases, and 11 bases lay in between. Germline V CDR1 and CDR2: SGHRS, YFSETQ. This specimen consisted of CD4+ or CD8+ T cells sorted from blood, obtained in a trial of the OX40 agonist ivuxolimab. This rearrangement joins TRBV5-1 to TRBJ2-1; D uncertain. This sequence was found in an adult with an advanced solid tumor such as melanoma, head and neck, liver or kidney cancer. The CDR3 sequence is CASSWTEWNEQFF. CDR3 sequence (DNA): TGCGCCAGCAGCTGGACCGAATGGAATGAGCAGTTCTTC.